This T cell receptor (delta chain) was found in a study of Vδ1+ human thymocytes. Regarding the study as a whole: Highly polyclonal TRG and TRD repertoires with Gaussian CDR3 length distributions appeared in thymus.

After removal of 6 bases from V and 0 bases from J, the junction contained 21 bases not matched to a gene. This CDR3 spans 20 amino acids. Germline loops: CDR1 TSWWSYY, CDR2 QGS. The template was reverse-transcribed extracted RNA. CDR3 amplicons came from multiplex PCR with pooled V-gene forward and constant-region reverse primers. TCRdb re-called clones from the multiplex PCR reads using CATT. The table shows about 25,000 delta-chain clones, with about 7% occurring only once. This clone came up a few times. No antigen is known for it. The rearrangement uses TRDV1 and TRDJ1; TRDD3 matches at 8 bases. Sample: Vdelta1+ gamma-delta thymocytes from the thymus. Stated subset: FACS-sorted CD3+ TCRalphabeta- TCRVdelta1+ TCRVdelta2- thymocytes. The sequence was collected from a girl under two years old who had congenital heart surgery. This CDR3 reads CALGFTGPELGDLYTDKLIF. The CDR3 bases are TGTGCTCTTGGATTCACAGGACCTGAGCTGGGGGACCTGTACACCGATAAACTCATCTTT.